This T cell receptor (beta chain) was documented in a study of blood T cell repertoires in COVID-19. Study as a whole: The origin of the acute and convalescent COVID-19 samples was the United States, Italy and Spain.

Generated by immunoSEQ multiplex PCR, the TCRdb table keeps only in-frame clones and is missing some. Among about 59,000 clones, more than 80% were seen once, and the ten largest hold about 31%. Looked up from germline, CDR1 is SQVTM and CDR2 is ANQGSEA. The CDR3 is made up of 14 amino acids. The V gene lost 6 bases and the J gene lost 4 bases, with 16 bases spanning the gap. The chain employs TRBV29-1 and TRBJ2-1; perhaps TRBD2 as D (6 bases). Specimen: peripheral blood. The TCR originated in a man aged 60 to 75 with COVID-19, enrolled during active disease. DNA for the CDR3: TGCAGCGTATTTACTGCGGGGAGTTACAATGAGCAGTTCTTC. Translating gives CSVFTAGSYNEQFF.